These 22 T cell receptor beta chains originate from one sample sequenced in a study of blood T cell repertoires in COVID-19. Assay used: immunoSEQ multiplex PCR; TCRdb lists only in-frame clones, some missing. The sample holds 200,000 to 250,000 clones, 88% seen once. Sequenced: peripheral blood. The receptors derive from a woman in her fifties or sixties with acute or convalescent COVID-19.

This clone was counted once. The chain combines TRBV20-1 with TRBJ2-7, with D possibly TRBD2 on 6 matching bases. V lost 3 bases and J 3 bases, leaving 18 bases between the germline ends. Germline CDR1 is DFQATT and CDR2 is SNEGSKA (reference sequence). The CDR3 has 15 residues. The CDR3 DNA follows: TGCAGTGCTAGTAAGAGCGGGCAAAGGGACTACGAGCAGTACTTC. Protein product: CSASKSGQRDYEQYF.

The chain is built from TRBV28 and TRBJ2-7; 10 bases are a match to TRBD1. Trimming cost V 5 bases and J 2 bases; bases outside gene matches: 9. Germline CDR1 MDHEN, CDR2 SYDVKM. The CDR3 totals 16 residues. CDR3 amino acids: CASSRISGTGAYEQYF. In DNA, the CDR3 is TGTGCCAGCAGTCGGATATCCGGGACAGGGGCCTACGAGCAGTACTTC.

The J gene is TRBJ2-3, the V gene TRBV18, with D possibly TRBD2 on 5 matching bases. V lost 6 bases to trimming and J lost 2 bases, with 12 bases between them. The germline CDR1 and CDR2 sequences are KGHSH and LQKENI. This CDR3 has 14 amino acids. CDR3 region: CASSELAITDTQYF. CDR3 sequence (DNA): TGTGCCAGCTCGGAGCTAGCTATCACAGATACGCAGTATTTT. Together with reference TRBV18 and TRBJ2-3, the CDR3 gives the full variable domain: NAGVMQNPRHLVRRRGQEARLRCSPMKGHSHVYWYRQLPEEGLKFMVYLQKENIIDESGMPKERFSAEFPKEGPSILRIQQVVRGDSAAYFCASSELAITDTQYFGPGTRLTVL.

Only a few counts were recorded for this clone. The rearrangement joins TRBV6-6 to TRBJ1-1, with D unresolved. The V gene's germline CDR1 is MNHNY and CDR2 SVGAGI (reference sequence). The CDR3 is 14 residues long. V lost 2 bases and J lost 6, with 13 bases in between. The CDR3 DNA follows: TGTGCCAGCAGTTACCGGAGCAGAAATTCTGAAGCTTTCTTT. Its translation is CASSYRSRNSEAFF.

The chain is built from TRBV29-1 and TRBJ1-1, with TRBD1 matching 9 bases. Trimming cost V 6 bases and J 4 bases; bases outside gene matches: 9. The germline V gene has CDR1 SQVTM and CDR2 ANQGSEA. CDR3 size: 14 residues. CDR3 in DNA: TGCAGCGTAGGGACAGGGTTAATGGGCACTGAAGCTTTCTTT. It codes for CSVGTGLMGTEAFF. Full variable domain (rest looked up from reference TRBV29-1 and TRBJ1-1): SAVISQKPSRDICQRGTSLTIQCQVDSQVTMMFWYRQQPGQSLTLIATANQGSEATYESGFVIDKFPISRPNLTFSTLTVSNMSPEDSSIYLCSVGTGLMGTEAFFGQGTRLTVV.

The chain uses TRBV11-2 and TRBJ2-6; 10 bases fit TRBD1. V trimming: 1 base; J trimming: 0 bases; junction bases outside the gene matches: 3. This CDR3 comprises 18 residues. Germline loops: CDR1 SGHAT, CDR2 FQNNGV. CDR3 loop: CASSLGTGGASGANVLTF. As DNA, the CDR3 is TGTGCCAGCAGCTTAGGGACAGGGGGAGCCTCTGGGGCCAACGTCCTGACTTTC.

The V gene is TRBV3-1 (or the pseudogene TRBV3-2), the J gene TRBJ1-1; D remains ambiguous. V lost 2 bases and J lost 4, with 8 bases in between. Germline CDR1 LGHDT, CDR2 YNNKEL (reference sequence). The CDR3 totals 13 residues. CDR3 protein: CASSQTRSTEAFF. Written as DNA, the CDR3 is TGTGCCAGCAGCCAAACCAGAAGCACTGAAGCTTTCTTT.

CDR3 sequence (DNA): TGTGCCAGTAGTATTATGGGCCGACAGGGCCCCTACAATGAGCAGTTCTTC. Translated, it gives CASSIMGRQGPYNEQFF. The chain joins TRBV19 to TRBJ2-1, with 7 bases lining up with TRBD1. The CDR3 is made up of 17 amino acids. CDR1 is LNHDA, CDR2 SQIVND, per germline (reference sequence). V gave up 3 bases and J gave up 2 bases; unmatched junction bases: 10.

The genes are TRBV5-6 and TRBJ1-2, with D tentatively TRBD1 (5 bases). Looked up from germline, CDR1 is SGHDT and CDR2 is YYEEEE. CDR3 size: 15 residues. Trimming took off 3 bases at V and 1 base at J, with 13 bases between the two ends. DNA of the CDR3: TGTGCCAGCAGCTGGGGTGGGGCCTATAACTATGGCTACACCTTC. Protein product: CASSWGGAYNYGYTF.

The CDR3 loop reads CASSRSGDQETQYF. CDR3 DNA: TGTGCCAGCAGCCGGAGCGGGGATCAAGAGACCCAGTACTTC. The rearrangement uses TRBV6-5 and TRBJ2-5; 7 nucleotides match TRBD2. The CDR3 sequence is 14 residues long. Germline V CDR1 and CDR2: MNHEY, SVGAGI. Trimming took 6 bases from V and 2 from J; bases not matched to a gene: 6.

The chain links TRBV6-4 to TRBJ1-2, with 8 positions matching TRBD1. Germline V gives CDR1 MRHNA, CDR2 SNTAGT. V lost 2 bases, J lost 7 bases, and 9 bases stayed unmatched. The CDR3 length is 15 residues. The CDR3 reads CASSDGMGTGRGYTF. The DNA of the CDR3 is TGTGCCAGCAGTGACGGTATGGGGACAGGACGTGGCTACACCTTC.

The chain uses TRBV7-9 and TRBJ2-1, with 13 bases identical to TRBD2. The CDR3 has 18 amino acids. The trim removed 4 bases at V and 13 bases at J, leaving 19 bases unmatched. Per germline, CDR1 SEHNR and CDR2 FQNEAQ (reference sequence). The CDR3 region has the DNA TGTGCCAGCAGCTGGCCGGGCGGCGGGACTAGCGGGGACCATGTCCAGTTCTTC. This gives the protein CASSWPGGGTSGDHVQFF.

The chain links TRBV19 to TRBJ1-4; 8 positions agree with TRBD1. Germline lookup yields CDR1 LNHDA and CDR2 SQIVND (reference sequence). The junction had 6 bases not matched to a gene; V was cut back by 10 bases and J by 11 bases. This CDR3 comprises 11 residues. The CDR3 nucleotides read TGTGCCACCCAGGGGGCGAGTAAACTGTTTTTT. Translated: CATQGASKLFF.

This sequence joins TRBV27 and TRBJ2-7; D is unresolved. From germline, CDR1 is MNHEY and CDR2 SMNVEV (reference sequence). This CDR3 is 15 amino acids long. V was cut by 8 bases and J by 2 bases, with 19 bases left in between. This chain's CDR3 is CASQYRPRLAYEQYF. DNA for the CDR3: TGTGCCAGCCAATATCGGCCGCGTCTAGCCTACGAGCAGTACTTC.

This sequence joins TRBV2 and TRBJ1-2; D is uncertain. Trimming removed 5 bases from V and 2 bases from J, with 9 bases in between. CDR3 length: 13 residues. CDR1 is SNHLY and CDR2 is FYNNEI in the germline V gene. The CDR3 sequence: CASSTQMNYGYTF. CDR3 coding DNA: TGTGCCAGCAGTACACAAATGAACTATGGCTACACCTTC.

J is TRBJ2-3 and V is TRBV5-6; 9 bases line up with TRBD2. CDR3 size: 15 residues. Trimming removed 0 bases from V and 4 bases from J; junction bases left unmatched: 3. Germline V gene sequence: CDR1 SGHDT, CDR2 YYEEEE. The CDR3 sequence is CASSLVAGGPDTQYF. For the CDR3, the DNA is TGTGCCAGCAGCTTGGTCGCGGGAGGGCCAGATACGCAGTATTTT.

CDR3 sequence: CASSPRQGLFSPLHF. Written as DNA, the CDR3 is TGCGCCAGCAGTCCGCGACAGGGCCTTTTTTCACCCCTCCACTTT. The rearrangement joins TRBV23-1 to TRBJ1-6; 7 bases agree with TRBD1. TRBV23-1 is annotated as an ORF whose role is uncertain. The CDR3 covers 15 residues. Trimming removed 4 bases from V and 9 bases from J; junction bases left unmatched: 9.

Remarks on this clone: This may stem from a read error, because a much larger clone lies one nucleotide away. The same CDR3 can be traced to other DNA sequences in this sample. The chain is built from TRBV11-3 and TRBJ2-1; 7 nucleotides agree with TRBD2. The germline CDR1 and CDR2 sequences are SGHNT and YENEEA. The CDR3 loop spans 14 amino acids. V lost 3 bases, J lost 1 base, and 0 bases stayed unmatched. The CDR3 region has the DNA TGTGCCAGCAGCTTGGGGGGGTCCTACAATGAGCAGTTCTTC. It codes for CASSLGGSYNEQFF. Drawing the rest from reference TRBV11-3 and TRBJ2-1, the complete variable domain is EAGVVQSPRYKIIEKKQPVAFWCNPISGHNTLYWYLQNLGQGPELLIRYENEEAVDDSQLPKDRFSAERLKGVDSTLKIQPAELGDSAVYLCASSLGGSYNEQFFGPGTRLTVL.

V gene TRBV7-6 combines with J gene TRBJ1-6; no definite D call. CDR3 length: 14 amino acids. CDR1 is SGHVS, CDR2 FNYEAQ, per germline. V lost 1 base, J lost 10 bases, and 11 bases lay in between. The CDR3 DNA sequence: TGTGCCAGCAGCTTAGGAGGAGCCCTCTCACCCCTCCACTTT. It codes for CASSLGGALSPLHF. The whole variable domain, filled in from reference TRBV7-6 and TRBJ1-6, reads GAGVSQSPRYKVTKRGQDVALRCDPISGHVSLYWYRQALGQGPEFLTYFNYEAQQDKSGLPNDRFSAERPEGSISTLTIQRTEQRDSAMYRCASSLGGALSPLHFGNGTRLTVT.

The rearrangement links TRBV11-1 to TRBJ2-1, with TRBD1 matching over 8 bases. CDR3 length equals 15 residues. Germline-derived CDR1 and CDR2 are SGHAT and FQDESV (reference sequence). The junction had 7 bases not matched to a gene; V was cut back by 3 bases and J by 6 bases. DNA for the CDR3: TGTGCCAGCAGCTTGAGGCAGGGGGCCGTCAATGAGCAGTTCTTC. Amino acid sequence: CASSLRQGAVNEQFF.

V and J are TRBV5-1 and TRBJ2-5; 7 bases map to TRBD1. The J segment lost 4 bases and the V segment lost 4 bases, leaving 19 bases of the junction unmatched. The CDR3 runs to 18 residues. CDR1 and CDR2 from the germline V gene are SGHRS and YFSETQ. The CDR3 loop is CASSPRHYRGLGAETQYF. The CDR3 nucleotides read TGCGCCAGCAGCCCGAGACATTACAGGGGCCTCGGGGCAGAGACCCAGTACTTC.

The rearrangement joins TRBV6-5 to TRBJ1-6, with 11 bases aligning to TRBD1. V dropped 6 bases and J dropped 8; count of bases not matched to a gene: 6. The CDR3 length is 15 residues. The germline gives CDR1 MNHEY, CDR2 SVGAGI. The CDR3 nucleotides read TGTGCCAGCAGGCGGACAGGGGGCCGAGATTCACCCCTCCACTTT. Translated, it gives CASRRTGGRDSPLHF.